These T cell receptor beta chains were read from a single sample in a study of blood T cell repertoires in COVID-19. This table comes from immunoSEQ multiplex PCR, and its TCRdb copy is limited to in-frame clones, with some not included. The table lists 470,000 or so clones, 70% to 90% of them singletons. Sequencing was done on a sample of peripheral blood. Source of these receptors: a human donor in a cohort sampled during active COVID-19. Each CDR3 is given with its conserved first and last residue. A D gene is named only where the DNA matches it firmly. Expanded clones get a size class; other rows say once, few or many, or leave the size out.

CASSQDPPGTGRNGELFF	TGTGCCAGCAGCCAAGACCCGCCTGGGACAGGGCGCAACGGGGAGCTGTTTTTT	-	TRBD1	TRBV3-1/TRBV3-2	TRBJ2-2
CASSLDRGMETQYF	TGTGCCAGCAGCTTGGACAGGGGCATGGAGACCCAGTACTTC	once	TRBD1	TRBV7-2	TRBJ2-5
CASSAGTGSLLTFF	TGCGCCAGCAGCGCCGGGACAGGGAGTCTGCTAACTTTCTTT	once	TRBD1	TRBV5-1	TRBJ1-1
CASSPGVEGSYGYTF	TGCGCCAGCAGCCCTGGAGTAGAGGGTTCCTATGGCTACACCTTC	once	-	TRBV5-1	TRBJ1-2
CAWTRNPSGNYGYTF	TGTGCCTGGACCAGAAACCCTTCAGGGAACTATGGCTACACCTTC	-	-	TRBV30	TRBJ1-2
CSASKRLAGTNEQFF	TGCAGTGCTAGTAAACGACTAGCGGGAACCAATGAGCAGTTCTTC	-	TRBD2	TRBV20-1	TRBJ2-1
CASSRAKSTDTQYF	TGTGCCAGCTCACGGGCTAAAAGCACAGATACGCAGTATTTT	-	-	TRBV18	TRBJ2-3
CASSPLGQRDYGYTF	TGTGCCAGCAGCCCCCTTGGACAGAGGGACTATGGCTACACCTTC	once	-	TRBV3-1/TRBV3-2	TRBJ1-2
CASTRDSPGNTIYF	TGTGCCAGTACCCGGGACAGCCCTGGAAACACCATATATTTT	many	TRBD1	TRBV19	TRBJ1-3
CAERPGTALGGELFF	TGTGCTGAGAGACCCGGGACTGCCCTCGGCGGGGAGCTGTTTTTT	-	-	TRBV7-7	TRBJ2-2
CASSGLLRHGYTF	TGTGCCAGCAGTGGACTACTTCGGCATGGCTACACCTTC	-	-	TRBV25-1	TRBJ1-2
CASSLVIAGHNEQYF	TGTGCCAGCAGCTTAGTTATAGCGGGTCACAACGAGCAGTACTTC	-	TRBD2	TRBV7-2	TRBJ2-7
CASSIPGQGRTEAFF	TGTGCCAGTAGTATTCCGGGACAGGGAAGAACTGAAGCTTTCTTT	once	TRBD1	TRBV19	TRBJ1-1
CSVVWTKISREQYF	TGCAGCGTTGTTTGGACAAAAATTTCGCGGGAGCAGTACTTC	once	-	TRBV29-1	TRBJ2-7
CAIGQSSSYEQYF	TGTGCCATCGGGCAGTCCAGCTCCTACGAGCAGTACTTC	-	-	TRBV10-3	TRBJ2-7
CASSLRDRGSDEQYF	TGTGCCAGCAGTTTGCGGGACAGGGGATCCGACGAGCAGTACTTC	once	TRBD1	TRBV28	TRBJ2-7
CASSPDRPRGTEAFF	TGTGCCAGCTCACCGGACAGGCCGCGGGGCACTGAAGCTTTCTTT	few	TRBD1	TRBV18	TRBJ1-1
CASSSQQGADGNEKLFF	TGTGCCAGCAGCTCGCAACAGGGGGCGGACGGAAATGAAAAACTGTTTTTT	-	TRBD1	TRBV5-4	TRBJ1-4
CASSLLGASGNTIYF	TGTGCCAGCAGTTTATTGGGGGCTTCTGGAAACACCATATATTTT	-	-	TRBV27	TRBJ1-3
CATSDSIPGQGSTDTQYF	TGTGCCACCAGTGACTCTATACCGGGACAGGGAAGCACAGATACGCAGTATTTT	once	TRBD1	TRBV24-1	TRBJ2-3
CASSFAGGVEKLFF	TGTGCCAGCAGCTTCGCAGGGGGCGTTGAAAAACTGTTTTTT	-	TRBD1	TRBV11-2	TRBJ1-4
CASSLSGTSGIGNEQFF	TGCGCCAGCAGCTTATCCGGGACTAGCGGGATAGGGAATGAGCAGTTCTTC	-	TRBD2	TRBV5-1	TRBJ2-1
CASSLGDSYNSPLHF	TGCGCCAGCAGCTTGGGGGACAGCTATAATTCACCCCTCCACTTT	-	TRBD1	TRBV5-1	TRBJ1-6
CASSLARDTQYF	TGTGCCAGCAGCTTAGCGCGAGATACGCAGTATTTT	-	-	TRBV7-9	TRBJ2-3
CASSPLWGGLAGELFF	TGTGCCAGTAGTCCCCTTTGGGGGGGGCTAGCCGGGGAGCTGTTTTTT	-	-	TRBV19	TRBJ2-2
CASSSSGAGLNTDTQYF	TGTGCCAGCAGCTCGAGCGGGGCGGGCCTCAACACAGATACGCAGTATTTT	once	TRBD2	TRBV13	TRBJ2-3
CASSLTPPQESNYGYTF	TGTGCCAGCAGTTTAACGCCCCCACAGGAAAGCAACTATGGCTACACCTTC	-	-	TRBV28	TRBJ1-2
CAWSYALGQFF	TGTGCCTGGAGTTACGCACTTGGGCAGTTCTTC	-	-	TRBV30	TRBJ2-1
CASSQDHPRQLTTNEKLFF	TGTGCCAGCAGCCAAGATCACCCGAGACAACTGACAACTAATGAAAAACTGTTTTTT	-	-	TRBV3-1/TRBV3-2	TRBJ1-4
CSVLASGYNEQFF	TGCAGCGTCCTCGCGAGCGGCTACAATGAGCAGTTCTTC	-	-	TRBV29-1	TRBJ2-1
CASSHLSNEKLFF	TGTGCCAGCAGCCACCTCTCTAATGAAAAACTGTTTTTT	-	-	TRBV3-1/TRBV3-2	TRBJ1-4
CSGEVADTEAFF	TGCAGCGGTGAGGTTGCGGACACTGAAGCTTTCTTT	-	-	TRBV29-1	TRBJ1-1
CASTKQSYGYTF	TGTGCCAGCACCAAACAGAGTTATGGCTACACCTTT	once	-	TRBV2	TRBJ1-2
CASSFINGGTGELFF	TGTGCCAGCAGTTTCATAAACGGGGGGACCGGGGAGCTGTTTTTT	-	TRBD2	TRBV6-5	TRBJ2-2
CASSQGGDYGYTF	TGTGCCAGCTCACAGGGGGGGGACTATGGCTACACCTTC	-	-	TRBV18	TRBJ1-2
CSVGASDRVGKTQYF	TGCAGCGTTGGGGCCTCGGACAGGGTAGGAAAGACCCAGTACTTC	-	TRBD1	TRBV29-1	TRBJ2-5
CASSLGDTSGNTIYF	TGTGCCAGCAGCTTAGGGGACACCTCTGGAAACACCATATATTTT	-	-	TRBV7-9	TRBJ1-3
CATAGGTQHEQYF	TGTGCCACTGCGGGAGGAACTCAGCACGAGCAGTACTTC	-	TRBD2	TRBV10-3	TRBJ2-7
CASSPLAAGNEQFF	TGTGCCAGCAGCCCACTAGCGGCAGGGAATGAGCAGTTCTTC	-	TRBD2	TRBV11-3	TRBJ2-1
CASRQTGTGDYNIQYF	TGTGCCAGTCGACAAACCGGGACAGGGGACTACAACATTCAGTACTTC	many	TRBD1	TRBV19	TRBJ2-4
CASSLRTGGKLFF	TGTGCCAGCAGCTTGAGAACAGGGGGAAAACTGTTTTTT	-	TRBD1	TRBV5-8	TRBJ1-4
CSAGEDRSSYNEQFF	TGCAGTGCTGGTGAGGACAGAAGCTCCTACAATGAGCAGTTCTTC	-	-	TRBV20-1	TRBJ2-1
CASTHQGGGYTF	TGTGCCAGCACCCATCAGGGGGGTGGCTACACCTTC	-	TRBD1	TRBV28	TRBJ1-2
CSARVGQGYTF	TGCAGTGCTAGGGTGGGGCAAGGCTACACCTTC	-	-	TRBV20-1	TRBJ1-2
CASSRDGQVSQPQHF	TGTGCCAGCAGCAGGGACGGACAGGTTTCTCAGCCCCAGCATTTT	few	TRBD1	TRBV7-8	TRBJ1-5
CASSFTSILTDTQYF	TGTGCCAGCAGTTTCACTTCAATCCTCACAGATACGCAGTATTTT	-	-	TRBV5-4	TRBJ2-3
CASSPRTGGNTEAFF	TGTGCCAGCAGTCCTCGGACAGGGGGGAACACTGAAGCTTTCTTT	once	TRBD1	TRBV27	TRBJ1-1
CASSLGQAYNEQFF	TGTGCCAGCAGCCTGGGACAGGCCTACAATGAGCAGTTCTTC	once	TRBD1	TRBV7-3	TRBJ2-1
CASSIGGQGYNEQFF	TGTGCCAGTAGTATAGGAGGACAGGGCTACAATGAGCAGTTCTTC	-	TRBD1	TRBV19	TRBJ2-1
CASSPTGQLNQKLFF	TGTGCCAGCAGCCCCACAGGACAGCTTAATCAAAAACTGTTTTTT	-	-	TRBV3-1/TRBV3-2	TRBJ1-4
CASSPLSGPTDTQYF	TGTGCCAGCAGCCCACTGAGCGGGCCCACAGATACGCAGTATTTT	-	-	TRBV7-2	TRBJ2-3